Below are 32 T cell receptor beta chains sequenced from a single sample in a study of regulatory T cells in long-lasting Graves disease. Time point here: newly diagnosed GD, antithyroid drugs for less than 3 months. From PBMCs, RNA was extracted and then used to make the TCR library. To make TCR beta libraries, researchers used iRepertoire HTBI primers and Arm-PCR of CDR3 regions. TCRdb reanalysed the multiplex PCR reads using MiXCR and keeps one entry per CDR3 protein. The sample holds about 440,000 distinct CDR3 sequences, roughly 17% seen once. These same records also appear under a second study, on T cells in Graves' hyperthyroidism and ophthalmopathy.

The source material was peripheral blood mononuclear cells (PBMCs), sampled at new diagnosis, from a patient treated with antithyroid drugs. The receptor set was obtained from a woman aged 25 to 45 with Graves disease.

The sample holds a few counts of this clonotype. This chain joins TRBV11-1 and TRBJ2-2; 11 nucleotides agree with TRBD1. The CDR3 consists of 15 residues. Germline-derived CDR1 and CDR2 are SGHAT and FQDESV (reference sequence). V lost 5 bases to trimming and J lost 3 bases; unmatched junction nucleotides: 2. The CDR3 sequence is CASSGDRGYTGELFF. Here the CDR3 DNA reads TGTGCCAGCAGCGGGGACAGGGGGTACACCGGGGAGCTGTTTTTT.

There are a few counts of this clonotype. V is TRBV3-1 and J is TRBJ2-7; D gene ambiguous. The CDR3 has 15 amino acids. V lost 0 bases to trimming and J lost 0 bases, with 9 bases between them. Germline loops: CDR1 LGHDT, CDR2 YNNKEL (reference sequence). DNA for the CDR3: TGTGCCAGCAGCCAAGAGTTTGACAACTCCTACGAGCAGTACTTC. It encodes CASSQEFDNSYEQYF.

In its sample, this clonotype was seen a few times. The J gene is TRBJ1-5, the V gene TRBV19, with D maybe TRBD1 (6 bases). Germline V gives CDR1 LNHDA, CDR2 SQIVND (reference sequence). The V gene lost 5 bases and the J gene lost 10 bases, with 21 bases spanning the gap. The CDR3 consists of 15 residues. The CDR3 coding sequence is TGTGCCAGTAGTGCTCTAACAGGGACCCAGGGACCCCAGCATTTT. It translates to CASSALTGTQGPQHF.

The table lists this clonotype with many counts. The chain joins TRBV20-1 to TRBJ2-5, with 11 bases fitting TRBD1. The germline CDR1 and CDR2 sequences are DFQATT and SNEGSKA (reference sequence). This CDR3 comprises 15 residues. Trimming at V came to 0 bases and at J to 9 bases, leaving 9 bases not matched to a gene. The CDR3 DNA sequence: TGCAGTGCTAGAGATCGGGGGACAGGGGGAAACCCCCAGTACTTC. Amino acids: CSARDRGTGGNPQYF.

Many counts were recorded for this clonotype. V is TRBV2 and J is TRBJ1-3, with 8 nucleotides matching TRBD1. J gave up 0 bases and V 5 bases, and 3 bases lay outside the gene matches. The CDR3 has 15 amino acids. Germline V CDR1 and CDR2: SNHLY, FYNNEI. The CDR3 protein is CASSWTGSSGNTIYF. In nucleotides, the CDR3 is TGTGCCAGCAGTTGGACAGGGAGCTCTGGAAACACCATATATTTT.

This clonotype was counted only a few times. The rearrangement joins TRBV5-5 to TRBJ1-4; tentative D call: TRBD1 (6 bases). Looked up from germline, CDR1 is SGHKS and CDR2 is YYEKEE (reference sequence). This CDR3 region has 14 residues. V gave up 4 bases and J gave up 8 bases, with 15 bases separating them. CDR3 nucleotide sequence: TGTGCCAGCAGCCTTCCGGGGGGCCGAGAAAAACTGTTTTTT. Amino acid sequence: CASSLPGGREKLFF.

Ten or more counts support this clonotype. This sequence joins TRBV20-1 and TRBJ1-2; D remains ambiguous. The CDR3 length is 12 residues. The germline V and J ends were trimmed by 4 bases and 9 bases, with 15 bases remaining between them. Germline V gene data show CDR1 as DFQATT and CDR2 as SNEGSKA (reference sequence). The CDR3 nucleotides read TGCAGTGCTACGTTTATGACGATCCGCTACACCTTC. It specifies CSATFMTIRYTF.

A remark on this clonotype: One end of the junction varies from germline; a read error may be responsible. The genes are TRBV7-7 and TRBJ2-5; TRBD1 might be the D (5 bases). The CDR3 loop spans 13 amino acids. Germline V gives CDR1 SSHAT, CDR2 FNYEAQ (reference sequence). The CDR3: CASSFGAEETQYF. Written as DNA, the CDR3 is TGTGCTAGCAGCTTTGGGGCGGAGGAGACCCAGTACTTC.

The rearrangement links TRBV5-1 to TRBJ2-7; TRBD1 matches at 9 bases. The ends lost 4 bases at V and 0 bases at J; junction bases unmatched: 8. Germline values: CDR1 SGHRS, CDR2 YFSETQ. The CDR3 sequence is 16 residues long. This CDR3 is CASSATGGLDSYEQYF. The DNA of the CDR3 is TGCGCCAGCAGCGCTACAGGGGGCCTTGACTCCTACGAGCAGTACTTC. The full variable domain, its missing parts supplied by reference TRBV5-1 and TRBJ2-7, is KAGVTQTPRYLIKTRGQQVTLSCSPISGHRSVSWYQQTPGQGLQFLFEYFSETQRNKGNFPGRFSGRQFSNSRSEMNVSTLELGDSALYLCASSATGGLDSYEQYFGPGTRLTVT.

This clonotype was seen a few times. It is likely a read error: a sequence one base away is far more abundant. This chain links TRBV7-9 with TRBJ2-7; TRBD2 aligns across 9 bases. CDR1 and CDR2 from the germline V gene are SEHNR and FQNEAQ (reference sequence). V was clipped by 8 bases and J by 7 bases; unmatched bases: 15. The CDR3 totals 15 residues. CDR3 sequence: CASLKAGGGPGEQYF. CDR3 DNA: TGTGCCAGCCTTAAAGCGGGAGGAGGGCCTGGGGAGCAGTACTTC. Supplemented by reference TRBV7-9 and TRBJ2-7, the full variable domain reads DTGVSQNPRHKITKRGQNVTFRCDPISEHNRLYWYRQTLGQGPEFLTYFQNEAQLEKSRLLSDRFSAERPKGSFSTLEIQRTEQGDSAMYLCASLKAGGGPGEQYFGPGTRLTVT.

This clonotype was recorded at least ten times. The rearrangement joins TRBV10-3 to TRBJ1-2, with unresolved D. The germline V and J ends were trimmed by 5 bases and 5 bases, with 18 bases remaining between them. The CDR3 length is 15 residues. The germline CDR1 and CDR2 sequences are ENHRY and SYGVKD. CDR3 sequence: CAISPRQSPGYGYTF. The CDR3 region has the DNA TGTGCCATCAGTCCTAGACAATCCCCCGGATATGGCTACACCTTC.

This clonotype was detected a few times. The genes are TRBV7-9 and TRBJ2-1; 11 nucleotides agree with TRBD2. The CDR3 is 16 amino acids. V was clipped by 5 bases and J by 3 bases; unmatched bases: 6. CDR1 SEHNR and CDR2 FQNEAQ come from the germline V gene (reference sequence). DNA of the CDR3: TGTGCCAGCAGCCCGGGACTAGCGGCTATCTACAATGAGCAGTTCTTC. This sequence encodes CASSPGLAAIYNEQFF.

This clonotype has at least ten counts. CDR3 residues: CASRRPWGSGRGEGETQYF. The CDR3 DNA follows: TGTGCCAGCAGACGACCCTGGGGAAGCGGGAGGGGGGAAGGGGAGACCCAGTACTTC. V is TRBV28 and J is TRBJ2-5; 10 bases match TRBD2. V trimming: 6 bases; J trimming: 5 bases; junction bases outside the gene matches: 21. The CDR3 has 19 residues. CDR1 and CDR2 from the germline V gene are MDHEN and SYDVKM.

This clonotype was picked up many times. The chain recombines TRBV6-1 with TRBJ2-1; 8 nucleotides match TRBD2. J was trimmed by 6 bases and V by 10 bases; bases with no gene match: 14. Germline CDR1 and CDR2: MNHNS and SASEGT. This CDR3 spans 15 amino acids. The CDR3: CATLGAGESTNEQFF. Here the CDR3 DNA reads TGTGCCACCCTAGGAGCGGGAGAAAGCACCAATGAGCAGTTCTTC.

This clonotype has ten or more counts. The chain joins TRBV7-9 to TRBJ2-7, with 7 bases that match TRBD1. CDR3 length: 15 amino acids. Trimming removed 1 base from V and 0 bases from J; junction bases left unmatched: 3. The germline V gene encodes CDR1 SEHNR and CDR2 FQNEAQ (reference sequence). The CDR3 bases are TGTGCCAGCAGCTTAGAGGGACAGTACTCCTACGAGCAGTACTTC. This encodes CASSLEGQYSYEQYF.

This clonotype was seen many times. The chain recombines TRBV28 with TRBJ2-1, with 7 positions matching TRBD2. The ends lost 0 bases at V and 0 bases at J; junction bases unmatched: 5. From germline, CDR1 is MDHEN and CDR2 SYDVKM. This CDR3 region has 17 residues. For the CDR3, the DNA is TGTGCCAGCAGTTTATGGGGCGGGAGAAGCTCCTACAATGAGCAGTTCTTC. It yields the protein CASSLWGGRSSYNEQFF.

This clonotype was seen a handful of times. Since a much larger clone is just one base distant, this may be a read error. The chain has TRBV6-1 and TRBJ1-5; TRBD1 matches at 7 bases. Germline CDR1 and CDR2: MNHNS and SASEGT. The CDR3 is 16 residues long. The chain's CDR3 is CAGSEVLGAGGQPQHF. CDR3 sequence (DNA): TGTGCCGGCAGTGAGGTTTTGGGGGCAGGGGGTCAGCCCCAGCATTTT.

The table lists this clonotype with many counts. This chain joins TRBV6-1 and TRBJ2-7; D perhaps matches TRBD1 (5 bases). Trimming removed 6 bases from V and 3 bases from J, with 9 bases in between. Germline V gives CDR1 MNHNS, CDR2 SASEGT. This CDR3 comprises 12 residues. DNA for the CDR3: TGTGCCAGCAGAAACAGGATCTACGAGCAGTACTTC. Translation: CASRNRIYEQYF.

In its sample, this clonotype was seen many times. The V gene is TRBV28, the J gene TRBJ1-1; possibly TRBD1 for D (5 bases). Trimming pared 10 bases from V and 3 bases from J, leaving 12 bases between. The CDR3 consists of 12 residues. Germline V gene sequence: CDR1 MDHEN, CDR2 SYDVKM. DNA for the CDR3: TGTGCCATCGCCGGGGCCTACACTGAAGCTTTCTTT. Its protein product is CAIAGAYTEAFF.

This clonotype has just a few counts. The V call is TRBV15, the J call TRBJ2-7; 12 nucleotides match TRBD1. The V and J ends lost 1 base and 0 bases, in that order; junction bases with no gene match: 10. The CDR3 consists of 19 residues. The germline V gene has CDR1 LNHNV and CDR2 YYDKDF (reference sequence). The CDR3: CATSRARDRGLSFSYEQYF. In DNA form, the CDR3 reads TGTGCCACCAGCAGAGCCCGGGACAGGGGGCTATCCTTCTCCTACGAGCAGTACTTC.

At least ten counts were recorded for this clonotype. V and J are TRBV5-1 and TRBJ1-1, with D possibly being TRBD1 (6 bases). Germline loops: CDR1 SGHRS, CDR2 YFSETQ. The CDR3 consists of 16 residues. The germline V and J ends were trimmed by 4 bases and 11 bases, with 27 bases remaining between them. CDR3 amino acids: CASSPNQGTLSFAAFF. CDR3 coding DNA: TGCGCCAGCAGCCCGAATCAGGGGACCCTTTCGTTTGCGGCTTTCTTT. Combining the CDR3 with reference TRBV5-1 and TRBJ1-1 gives the whole variable domain KAGVTQTPRYLIKTRGQQVTLSCSPISGHRSVSWYQQTPGQGLQFLFEYFSETQRNKGNFPGRFSGRQFSNSRSEMNVSTLELGDSALYLCASSPNQGTLSFAAFFGQGTRLTVV.

This clonotype was picked up many times. The rearrangement joins TRBV20-1 to TRBJ1-2; no clear D. The V end lost 0 bases, the J end lost 9 bases, and 17 bases lay between the germline ends. Looked up from germline, CDR1 is DFQATT and CDR2 is SNEGSKA (reference sequence). The CDR3 length is 14 residues. CDR3 in amino acids: CSARDLLAGSRYTF. The CDR3 DNA reads TGCAGTGCTAGAGATCTCTTGGCGGGCAGCCGCTACACCTTC.

This clonotype was detected only a few times. J is TRBJ2-7 and V is TRBV27; D may be TRBD2 (6 bases). The CDR3 runs 16 residues. V was cut by 4 bases and J by 3 bases, with 19 bases left in between. Germline loops: CDR1 MNHEY, CDR2 SMNVEV (reference sequence). The CDR3 loop is CASSSSTGTFNYEQYF. The CDR3 nucleotides read TGTGCCAGCAGTTCTTCAACCGGGACTTTTAACTACGAGCAGTACTTC.

The CDR3 loop is CASSLWGTSHNEQFF. The CDR3 nucleotides are TGTGCCAGCAGCTTATGGGGGACTAGCCACAATGAGCAGTTCTTC. V is TRBV7-2 and J is TRBJ2-1; 9 bases are a match to TRBD2. This CDR3 has 15 amino acids. After removal of 2 bases from V and 5 bases from J, the junction contained 4 bases not matched to a gene. Per germline, CDR1 SGHTA and CDR2 FQGNSA. The entire variable domain, with the rest obtained from reference TRBV7-2 and TRBJ2-1, is as follows: GAGVSQSPSNKVTEKGKDVELRCDPISGHTALYWYRQSLGQGLEFLIYFQGNSAPDKSGLPSDRFSAERTGGSVSTLTIQRTQQEDSAVYLCASSLWGTSHNEQFFGPGTRLTVL.

In its sample, this clonotype was seen many times. The CDR3 region is CASSFQIEQYF. The CDR3 DNA reads as TGTGCCAGCAGCTTCCAAATCGAGCAGTACTTC. The chain carries TRBV7-8 and TRBJ2-7; D is uncertain. The CDR3 totals 11 residues. The V end lost 3 bases, the J end lost 6 bases, and 6 bases lay between the germline ends. Germline CDR1 is SGHVS and CDR2 is FQNEAQ.

This clonotype was observed a few times. Relative to the germline gene, one junction end is altered; a read error may explain this. V gene TRBV15 combines with J gene TRBJ2-1, with 10 bases fitting TRBD2. CDR1 is LNHNV and CDR2 is YYDKDF in the germline V gene (reference sequence). This CDR3 contains 15 residues. CDR3 DNA: TGTGCCACCAGCCACAGCGGGAGGGCCGTAAATGAGCGGTTCTTC. Translating gives CATSHSGRAVNERFF.

There are many counts of this clonotype. This CDR3 is CSASNVAGGDEQYF. Here the CDR3 DNA reads TGCAGTGCTAGCAACGTAGCGGGAGGAGACGAGCAGTACTTC. The chain is built from TRBV20-1 and TRBJ2-7, with 10 bases lining up with TRBD2. CDR3 size: 14 residues. Looked up from germline, CDR1 is DFQATT and CDR2 is SNEGSKA (reference sequence). After removal of 3 bases from V and 5 bases from J, the junction contained 7 bases not matched to a gene.

This clonotype came up a few times. This chain links TRBV12-3 or TRBV12-4 with TRBJ1-1; D unclear. The CDR3 loop spans 13 amino acids. V lost 2 bases, J lost 0 bases, and 4 bases lay in between. The CDR3 loop reads CASSLFMNTEAFF. DNA for the CDR3: TGTGCCAGCAGTTTATTTATGAACACTGAAGCTTTCTTT.

There are many counts of this clonotype. CDR3 in amino acids: CATSDSSATGNQETQYF. Written as DNA, the CDR3 is TGTGCCACCAGTGATTCGTCCGCGACCGGAAACCAAGAGACCCAGTACTTC. V usage is TRBV24-1 and J usage is TRBJ2-5; D is undetermined. The length of the CDR3 is 17 residues. Per germline, CDR1 KGHDR and CDR2 SFDVKD. Trimming left V 2 bases short and J 0 bases short, with 15 bases between.

At least ten counts were recorded for this clonotype. This chain joins TRBV2 and TRBJ2-5; possible D gene TRBD2, 6 bases. Looked up from germline, CDR1 is SNHLY and CDR2 is FYNNEI. The CDR3 totals 13 residues. Trimming removed 8 bases from V and 4 bases from J, with 14 bases in between. CDR3 residues: CASQGDSGETQYF. In nucleotides, the CDR3 is TGTGCCAGCCAAGGGGACTCGGGAGAGACCCAGTACTTC. Full variable domain (missing parts from reference TRBV2 and TRBJ2-5): EPEVTQTPSHQVTQMGQEVILRCVPISNHLYFYWYRQILGQKVEFLVSFYNNEISEKSEIFDDQFSVERPDGSNFTLKIRSTKLEDSAMYFCASQGDSGETQYFGPGTRLLVL.

This clonotype was found many times. J is TRBJ2-5 and V is TRBV4-2; D might be TRBD1 (6 bases). With 2 bases removed from V and 2 bases from J, the gap between germline ends came to 9 bases. In germline, CDR1 is LGHNA, CDR2 YNFKEQ. The CDR3 is made up of 14 amino acids. This CDR3 is CASSQPGQQETQYF. The CDR3 nucleotides are TGTGCCAGCAGCCAACCCGGACAGCAAGAGACCCAGTACTTC.

This clonotype turned up a few times. The J gene is TRBJ2-5, the V gene TRBV24-1; a possible D gene is TRBD1 (7 bases). CDR1 is KGHDR, CDR2 SFDVKD, per germline. The CDR3 extends over 14 amino acids. Trimming removed 4 bases from V and 3 bases from J, with 11 bases in between. CDR3 protein: CATSETRGEETQYF. The CDR3 DNA reads as TGTGCCACCAGTGAGACCAGGGGGGAAGAGACCCAGTACTTC.